The 16 T cell receptor beta chains in this list originate from one sample, sequenced in a study of T cells in Graves' hyperthyroidism and ophthalmopathy. TCR beta CDR3 sequences were amplified from RNA transcripts. First-round RT-PCR of the TCR CDR3 relied on the HTBI primer set. Using its own MiXCR run on the multiplex PCR reads, TCRdb lists one record per CDR3 protein. The top ten clones hold 18% of a sample with about 560,000 distinct CDR3 sequences, roughly a sixth of them seen once. The specimen sequenced was blood. The receptors come from a woman aged 18-29 years with Graves' hyperthyroidism.

This clonotype was found a few times. The chain uses TRBV6-2 or TRBV6-3 and TRBJ1-5; no definite D call. Germline CDR1 and CDR2: MNHEY and SVGEGT. The CDR3 has 12 residues. V was cut by 2 bases and J by 13 bases, with 12 bases left in between. The CDR3 protein is CASSYPDPTQHF. The CDR3 bases are TGTGCCAGCAGTTACCCCGACCCAACTCAGCATTTT.

This clonotype came up many times. This chain connects TRBV3-1 to TRBJ2-1; TRBD1 is a possible D gene (6 bases). CDR3 size: 16 residues. V shed 3 bases and J shed 0 bases, with 12 bases lying between them. Germline V CDR1 and CDR2: LGHDT, YNNKEL (reference sequence). Here the CDR3 reads CASSQVLGGSYNEQFF. Here the CDR3 DNA reads TGTGCCAGCAGCCAGGTACTAGGGGGCTCCTACAATGAGCAGTTCTTC.

The V gene is TRBV12-3 or TRBV12-4, the J gene TRBJ1-6, with a possible D match to TRBD1 (6 bases). Deletions cut 3 bases from V and 7 bases from J, with 19 bases between. The CDR3 has 17 residues. CDR3 in amino acids: CASSFLEGGGGNSPLHF. DNA for the CDR3: TGTGCCAGCAGTTTCCTGGAGGGAGGGGGAGGGAATTCACCCCTCCACTTT.

The rearrangement links TRBV11-2 to TRBJ2-5; the match to TRBD2 covers 7 bases. The CDR3 is 15 amino acids. The trim removed 4 bases at V and 3 bases at J, leaving 8 bases unmatched. Germline CDR1 SGHAT, CDR2 FQNNGV. The CDR3 coding sequence is TGTGCCAGCAGCTCACCGCGGACTAGTAAAGAGACCCAGTACTTC. This sequence encodes CASSSPRTSKETQYF.

The chain uses TRBV20-1 and TRBJ2-5; D is tentatively TRBD1 or TRBD2 (5 bases each). Trimming took 7 bases from V and 4 from J, leaving 16 bases between them. CDR3 size: 13 residues. CDR1 is DFQATT and CDR2 is SNEGSKA in the germline V gene (reference sequence). CDR3 nucleotides: TGCAGTGTCCTGGGGAAGGGACGAGAGACCCAGTACTTC. Translating gives CSVLGKGRETQYF.

This rearrangement joins TRBV4-2 to TRBJ2-1, with D possibly matching TRBD2 (6 bases). The germline gives CDR1 LGHNA, CDR2 YNFKEQ. The V and J ends lost 1 base and 3 bases respectively, with 13 bases between them. The CDR3 is 16 residues long. CDR3 coding DNA: TGTGCCAGCAGCCAAGGGGGAGGAGGGGACTACAATGAGCAGTTCTTC. Translated: CASSQGGGGDYNEQFF.

Ten or more counts support this clonotype. This sequence joins TRBV20-1 and TRBJ1-1; D uncertain. The CDR3 covers 13 residues. V lost 3 bases to trimming and J lost 4 bases, with 12 bases between them. Germline CDR1 DFQATT, CDR2 SNEGSKA (reference sequence). CDR3 in DNA: TGCAGTGCTAGTATGGTGAGAAGCACTGAAGCTTTCTTT. Protein sequence: CSASMVRSTEAFF.

The sample holds a few counts of this clonotype. This chain joins TRBV15 and TRBJ2-7; 7 nucleotides match TRBD2. V shed 0 bases and J 5 bases; nucleotides not matched to a gene: 4. The CDR3 length is 14 residues. Germline V gives CDR1 LNHNV, CDR2 YYDKDF (reference sequence). For the CDR3, the DNA is TGTGCCACCAGCAGAGATGGGGGGGACGACGAGCAGTACTTC. This gives the protein CATSRDGGDDEQYF.

This chain links TRBV19 with TRBJ1-5, with 7 bases matching TRBD1. This CDR3 spans 15 amino acids. V was pared by 5 bases and J by 4 bases, with 8 bases of the junction left unmatched. Looked up from germline, CDR1 is LNHDA and CDR2 is SQIVND (reference sequence). The CDR3 DNA reads TGTGCCAGTAGTTCCGGGACAGCCCAAAATCAGCCCCAGCATTTT. Amino acid sequence: CASSSGTAQNQPQHF. The variable domain in full, completed from reference TRBV19 and TRBJ1-5, reads DGGITQSPKYLFRKEGQNVTLSCEQNLNHDAMYWYRQDPGQGLRLIYYSQIVNDFQKGDIAEGYSVSREKKESFPLTVTSAQKNPTAFYLCASSSGTAQNQPQHFGDGTRLSIL.

This clonotype has just a few counts. This chain uses TRBV12-3 or TRBV12-4 with TRBJ1-5; tentative D call: TRBD1 (5 bases). Trimming stripped 5 bases from V and 4 bases from J, with 9 bases between. CDR3 size: 13 residues. The CDR3 loop is CASSRQKNQPQHF. The CDR3 DNA sequence: TGTGCCAGCAGTAGACAGAAGAATCAGCCCCAGCATTTT.

The table lists this clonotype with many counts. The chain employs TRBV28 and TRBJ1-5; 7 nucleotides align to TRBD1. The length of the CDR3 is 14 residues. From germline, CDR1 is MDHEN and CDR2 SYDVKM. V was pared by 6 bases and J by 3 bases, with 5 bases of the junction left unmatched. The CDR3 DNA reads as TGTGCCAGCAGCCTGACAGGGCCCAATCAGCCCCAGCATTTT. Translated, it gives CASSLTGPNQPQHF. The variable domain in full, completed from reference TRBV28 and TRBJ1-5, reads DVKVTQSSRYLVKRTGEKVFLECVQDMDHENMFWYRQDPGLGLRLIYFSYDVKMKEKGDIPEGYSVSREKKERFSLILESASTNQTSMYLCASSLTGPNQPQHFGDGTRLSIL.

This clonotype was observed many times. J is TRBJ2-3 and V is TRBV5-1; D possibly corresponds to TRBD2 (5 bases). This CDR3 has 12 amino acids. Germline V gene lookup returns CDR1 SGHRS and CDR2 YFSETQ. V was pared by 2 bases and J by 6 bases, with 7 bases between. CDR3 loop: CASSLKRDTQYF. For the CDR3, the DNA is TGCGCCAGCAGCTTAAAGCGGGATACGCAGTATTTT.

V usage is TRBV5-1 and J usage is TRBJ2-2; D unresolved. The V gene lost 0 bases and the J gene lost 2 bases, with 11 bases spanning the gap. From germline, CDR1 is SGHRS and CDR2 YFSETQ. CDR3 length: 16 residues. CDR3 in amino acids: CASSLARTINTGELFF. The CDR3 DNA follows: TGCGCCAGCAGCTTGGCCAGGACCATTAACACCGGGGAGCTGTTTTTT. The whole variable domain, filled in from reference TRBV5-1 and TRBJ2-2, reads KAGVTQTPRYLIKTRGQQVTLSCSPISGHRSVSWYQQTPGQGLQFLFEYFSETQRNKGNFPGRFSGRQFSNSRSEMNVSTLELGDSALYLCASSLARTINTGELFFGEGSRLTVL.

The sample holds a few counts of this clonotype. One end of the junction fails to match germline, which may point to a read error. V usage is TRBV27 and J usage is TRBJ1-2; 9 nucleotides match TRBD1. The CDR3 totals 16 residues. Germline-derived CDR1 and CDR2 are MNHEY and SMNVEV (reference sequence). The CDR3 sequence: CAISRLPRDRVYGYTF. Here the CDR3 DNA reads TGTGCCATCAGTCGCCTCCCGCGGGACAGGGTATATGGCTACACCTTC.

The chain employs TRBV11-2 and TRBJ2-3; D ambiguous. Trimming took 1 base from V and 7 from J, leaving 12 bases between them. The CDR3 sequence is 14 residues long. Looked up from germline, CDR1 is SGHAT and CDR2 is FQNNGV. CDR3 nucleotide sequence: TGTGCCAGCAGCTTAGGCCCGGCAGCCAATACGCAGTATTTT. Protein: CASSLGPAANTQYF.

Comment on this clonotype: A much larger clone differs by one base, so this may be a read error. V gene TRBV28 combines with J gene TRBJ2-7; no clear D gene. The germline CDR1 and CDR2 sequences are MDHEN and SYDVKM. The CDR3 is made up of 14 amino acids. CDR3 sequence reads: CAGSFSGSWSEQYF. CDR3 nucleotide sequence: TGTGCCGGCAGTTTTTCGGGTAGCTGGAGCGAGCAGTACTTC.